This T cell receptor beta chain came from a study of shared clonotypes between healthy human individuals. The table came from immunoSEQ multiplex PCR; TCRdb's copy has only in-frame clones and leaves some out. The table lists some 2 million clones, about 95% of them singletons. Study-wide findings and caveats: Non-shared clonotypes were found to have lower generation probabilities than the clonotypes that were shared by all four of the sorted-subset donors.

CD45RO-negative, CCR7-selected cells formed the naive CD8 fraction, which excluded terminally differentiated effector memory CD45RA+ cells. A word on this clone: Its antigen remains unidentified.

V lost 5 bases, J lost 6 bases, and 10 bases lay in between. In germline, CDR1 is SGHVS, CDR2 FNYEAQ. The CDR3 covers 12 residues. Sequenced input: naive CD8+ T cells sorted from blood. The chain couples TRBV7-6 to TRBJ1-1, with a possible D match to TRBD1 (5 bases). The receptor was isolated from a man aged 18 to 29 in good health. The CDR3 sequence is CASSPGTAEAFF. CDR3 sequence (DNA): TGTGCCAGCAGCCCGGGGACCGCTGAAGCTTTCTTT.